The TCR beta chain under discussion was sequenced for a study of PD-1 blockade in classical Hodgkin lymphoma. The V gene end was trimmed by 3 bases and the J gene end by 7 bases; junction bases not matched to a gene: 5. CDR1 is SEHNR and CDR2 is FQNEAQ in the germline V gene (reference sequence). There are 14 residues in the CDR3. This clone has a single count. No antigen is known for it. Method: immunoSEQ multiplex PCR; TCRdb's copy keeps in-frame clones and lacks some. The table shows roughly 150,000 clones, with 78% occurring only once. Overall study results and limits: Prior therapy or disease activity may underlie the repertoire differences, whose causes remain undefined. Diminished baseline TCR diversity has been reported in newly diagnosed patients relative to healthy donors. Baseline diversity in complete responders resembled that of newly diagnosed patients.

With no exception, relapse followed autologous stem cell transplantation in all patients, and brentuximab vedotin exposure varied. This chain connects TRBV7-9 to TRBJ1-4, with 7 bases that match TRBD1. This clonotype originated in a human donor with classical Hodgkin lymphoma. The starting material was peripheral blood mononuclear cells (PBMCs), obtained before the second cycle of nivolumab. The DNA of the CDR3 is TGTGCCAGCAGCTTTGAGGGGGCGCTTGAAAAACTGTTTTTT. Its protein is CASSFEGALEKLFF.